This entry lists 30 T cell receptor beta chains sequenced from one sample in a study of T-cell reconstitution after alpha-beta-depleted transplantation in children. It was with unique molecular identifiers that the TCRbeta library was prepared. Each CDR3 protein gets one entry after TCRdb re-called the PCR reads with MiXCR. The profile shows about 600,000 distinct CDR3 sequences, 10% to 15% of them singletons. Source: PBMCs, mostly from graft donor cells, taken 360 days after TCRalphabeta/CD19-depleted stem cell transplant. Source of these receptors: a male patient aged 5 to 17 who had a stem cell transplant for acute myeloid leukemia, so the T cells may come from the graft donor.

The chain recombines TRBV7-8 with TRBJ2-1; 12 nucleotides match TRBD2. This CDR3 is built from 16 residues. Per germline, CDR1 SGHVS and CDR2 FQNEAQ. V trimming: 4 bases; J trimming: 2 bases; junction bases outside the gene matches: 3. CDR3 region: CASSSTSGSPYNEQFF. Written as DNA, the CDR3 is TGTGCCAGCAGCTCGACTAGCGGGAGCCCCTACAATGAGCAGTTCTTC.

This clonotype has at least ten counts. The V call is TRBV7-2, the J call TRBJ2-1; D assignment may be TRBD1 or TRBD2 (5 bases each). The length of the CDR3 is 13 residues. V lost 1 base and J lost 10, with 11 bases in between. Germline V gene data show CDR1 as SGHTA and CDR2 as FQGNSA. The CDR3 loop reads CASSLVQGREQFF. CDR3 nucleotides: TGTGCCAGCAGCTTAGTCCAGGGACGAGAGCAGTTCTTC.

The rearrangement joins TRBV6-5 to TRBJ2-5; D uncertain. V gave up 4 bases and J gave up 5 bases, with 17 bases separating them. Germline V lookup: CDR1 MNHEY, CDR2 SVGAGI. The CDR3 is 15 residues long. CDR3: CASSFLDLRWETQYF. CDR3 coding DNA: TGTGCCAGCAGTTTCCTAGATCTTAGGTGGGAGACCCAGTACTTC.

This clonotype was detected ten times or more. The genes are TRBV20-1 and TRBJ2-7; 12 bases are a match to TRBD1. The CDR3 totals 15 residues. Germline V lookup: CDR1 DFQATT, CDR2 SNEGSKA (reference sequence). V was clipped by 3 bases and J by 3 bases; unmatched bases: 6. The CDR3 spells CSASGDRGLNYEQYF. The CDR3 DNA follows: TGCAGTGCTAGTGGGGACAGGGGGCTTAACTACGAGCAGTACTTC.

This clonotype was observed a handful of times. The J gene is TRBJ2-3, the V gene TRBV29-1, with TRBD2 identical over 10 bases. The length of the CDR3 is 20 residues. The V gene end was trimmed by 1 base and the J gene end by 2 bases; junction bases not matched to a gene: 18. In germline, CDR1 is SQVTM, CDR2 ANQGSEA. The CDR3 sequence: CSVEVRVGSGRPPYTDTQYF. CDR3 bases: TGCAGCGTTGAAGTTAGAGTGGGTAGCGGGAGGCCCCCTTACACAGATACGCAGTATTTT.

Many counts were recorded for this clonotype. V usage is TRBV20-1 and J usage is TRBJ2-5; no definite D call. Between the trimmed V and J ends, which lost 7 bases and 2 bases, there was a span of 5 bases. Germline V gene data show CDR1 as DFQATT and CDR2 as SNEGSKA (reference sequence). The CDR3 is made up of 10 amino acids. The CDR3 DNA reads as TGCAGTGGAGCGCAAGAGACCCAGTACTTC. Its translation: CSGAQETQYF.

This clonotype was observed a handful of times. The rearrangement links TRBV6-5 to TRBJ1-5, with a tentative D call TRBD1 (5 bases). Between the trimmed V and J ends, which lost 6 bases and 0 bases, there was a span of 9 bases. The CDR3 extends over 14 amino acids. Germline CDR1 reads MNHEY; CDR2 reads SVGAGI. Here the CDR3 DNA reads TGTGCCAGCAGCGGGGGGTATAGCAATCAGCCCCAGCATTTT. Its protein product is CASSGGYSNQPQHF.

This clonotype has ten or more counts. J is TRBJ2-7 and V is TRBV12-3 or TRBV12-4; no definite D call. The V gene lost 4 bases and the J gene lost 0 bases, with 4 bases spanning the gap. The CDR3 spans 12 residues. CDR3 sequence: CASSWTSYEQYF. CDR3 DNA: TGTGCCAGCAGTTGGACCTCCTACGAGCAGTACTTC.

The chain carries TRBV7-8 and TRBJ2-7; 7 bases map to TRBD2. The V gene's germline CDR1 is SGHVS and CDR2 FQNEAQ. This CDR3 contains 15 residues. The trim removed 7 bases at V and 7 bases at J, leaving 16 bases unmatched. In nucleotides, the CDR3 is TGTGCCAGCACCATTGAGAGGGACTACGTAGGTGAGCAGTACTTC. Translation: CASTIERDYVGEQYF.

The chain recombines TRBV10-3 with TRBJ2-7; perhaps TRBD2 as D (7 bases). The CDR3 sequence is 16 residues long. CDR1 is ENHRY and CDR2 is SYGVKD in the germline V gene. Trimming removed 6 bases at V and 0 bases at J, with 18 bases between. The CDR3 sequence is CAIRGGAPGVSYEQYF. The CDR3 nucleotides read TGTGCCATCAGGGGGGGGGCTCCGGGAGTCTCCTACGAGCAGTACTTC.

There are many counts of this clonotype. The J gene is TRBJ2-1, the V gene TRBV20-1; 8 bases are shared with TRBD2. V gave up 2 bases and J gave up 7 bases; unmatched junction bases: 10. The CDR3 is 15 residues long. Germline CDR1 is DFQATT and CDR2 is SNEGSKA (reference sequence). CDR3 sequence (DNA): TGCAGTGCTAGACCCCAAGCGGGAGTGGGAAATGAGCAGTTCTTC. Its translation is CSARPQAGVGNEQFF.

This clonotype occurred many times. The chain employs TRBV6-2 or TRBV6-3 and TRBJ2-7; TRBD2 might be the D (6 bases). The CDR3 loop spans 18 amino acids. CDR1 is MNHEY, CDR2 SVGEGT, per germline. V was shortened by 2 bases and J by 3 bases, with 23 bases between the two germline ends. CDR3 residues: CASSYPGETLRNFYEQYF. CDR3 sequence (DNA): TGTGCCAGCAGTTACCCGGGAGAAACCCTAAGAAACTTCTACGAGCAGTACTTC.

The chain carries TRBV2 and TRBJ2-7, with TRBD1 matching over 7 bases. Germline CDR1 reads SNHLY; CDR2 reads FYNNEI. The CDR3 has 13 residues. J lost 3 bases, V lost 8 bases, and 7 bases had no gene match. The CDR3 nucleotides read TGTGCCAGCGGGACAGAAGCTTTCTACGAGCAGTACTTC. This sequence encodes CASGTEAFYEQYF.

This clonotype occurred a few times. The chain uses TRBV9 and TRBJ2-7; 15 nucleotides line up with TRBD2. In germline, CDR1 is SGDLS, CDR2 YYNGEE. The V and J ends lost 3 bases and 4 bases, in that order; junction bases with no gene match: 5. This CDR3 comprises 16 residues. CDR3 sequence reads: CASSGGLAGGRYEQYF. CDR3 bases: TGTGCCAGCAGCGGGGGACTAGCGGGAGGCAGATACGAGCAGTACTTC. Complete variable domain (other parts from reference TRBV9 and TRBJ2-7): DSGVTQTPKHLITATGQRVTLRCSPRSGDLSVYWYQQSLDQGLQFLIQYYNGEERAKGNILERFSAQQFPDLHSELNLSSLELGDSALYFCASSGGLAGGRYEQYFGPGTRLTVT.

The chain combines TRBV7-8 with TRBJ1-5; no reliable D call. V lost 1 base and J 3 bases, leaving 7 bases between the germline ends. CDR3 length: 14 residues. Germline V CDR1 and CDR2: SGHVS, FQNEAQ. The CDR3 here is CASSLGHLNQPQHF. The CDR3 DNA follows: TGTGCCAGCAGCTTAGGACACCTCAATCAGCCCCAGCATTTT.

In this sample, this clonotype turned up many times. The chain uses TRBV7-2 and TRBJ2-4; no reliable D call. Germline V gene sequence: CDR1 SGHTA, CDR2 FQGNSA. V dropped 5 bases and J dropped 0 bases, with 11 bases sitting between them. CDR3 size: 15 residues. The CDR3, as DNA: TGTGCCAGCAGCGGCGGCAAGGTAGCCAAAAACATTCAGTACTTC. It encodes CASSGGKVAKNIQYF.

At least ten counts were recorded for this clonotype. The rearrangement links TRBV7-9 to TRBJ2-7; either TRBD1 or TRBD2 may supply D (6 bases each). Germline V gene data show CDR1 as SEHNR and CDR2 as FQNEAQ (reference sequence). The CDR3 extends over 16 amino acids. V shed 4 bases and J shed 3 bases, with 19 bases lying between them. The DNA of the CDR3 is TGTGCCAGCAGCTCCGTCGGGGGCGGGACCAACTACGAGCAGTACTTC. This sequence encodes CASSSVGGGTNYEQYF.

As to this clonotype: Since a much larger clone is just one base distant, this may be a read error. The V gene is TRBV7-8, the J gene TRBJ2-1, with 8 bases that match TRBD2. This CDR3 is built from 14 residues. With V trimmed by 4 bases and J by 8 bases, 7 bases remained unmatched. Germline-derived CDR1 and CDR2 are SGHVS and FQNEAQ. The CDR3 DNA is TGTGCCAGCAGCTCTAGGCGGGAGGACGATGAGCAGTTCTTC. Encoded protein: CASSSRREDDEQFF.

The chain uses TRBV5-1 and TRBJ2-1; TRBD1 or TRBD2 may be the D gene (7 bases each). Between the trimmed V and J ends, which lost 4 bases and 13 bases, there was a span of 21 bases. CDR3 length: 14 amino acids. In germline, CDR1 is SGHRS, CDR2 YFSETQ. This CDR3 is CASSPDQGGSPQFF. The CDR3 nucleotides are TGCGCCAGCAGCCCGGATCAGGGGGGGTCACCCCAGTTCTTC.

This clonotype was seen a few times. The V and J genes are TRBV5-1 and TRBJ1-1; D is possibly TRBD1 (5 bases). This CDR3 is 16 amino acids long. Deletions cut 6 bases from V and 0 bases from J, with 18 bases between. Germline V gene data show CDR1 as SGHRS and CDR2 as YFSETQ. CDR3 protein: CASTPFRENMNTEAFF. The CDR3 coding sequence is TGCGCCAGCACCCCATTCAGGGAGAACATGAACACTGAAGCTTTCTTT. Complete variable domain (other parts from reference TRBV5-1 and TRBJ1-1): KAGVTQTPRYLIKTRGQQVTLSCSPISGHRSVSWYQQTPGQGLQFLFEYFSETQRNKGNFPGRFSGRQFSNSRSEMNVSTLELGDSALYLCASTPFRENMNTEAFFGQGTRLTVV.

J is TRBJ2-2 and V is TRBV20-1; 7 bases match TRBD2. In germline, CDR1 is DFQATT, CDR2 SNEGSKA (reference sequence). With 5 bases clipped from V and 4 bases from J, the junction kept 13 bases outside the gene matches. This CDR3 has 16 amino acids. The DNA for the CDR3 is TGCAGTGCTTTTATGCCGGGACTACCTTCCACCGGGGAGCTGTTTTTT. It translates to CSAFMPGLPSTGELFF.

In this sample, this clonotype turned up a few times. CDR3 protein: CASSQDGRATYEQYF. CDR3 nucleotide sequence: TGCGCCAGCAGCCAAGATGGCAGGGCCACCTACGAGCAGTACTTC. The rearrangement links TRBV4-3 to TRBJ2-7; D might be TRBD1 (5 bases). Germline CDR1 is LGHNA and CDR2 is YSLEER. V lost 0 bases, J lost 2 bases, and 11 bases lay in between. This CDR3 comprises 15 residues.

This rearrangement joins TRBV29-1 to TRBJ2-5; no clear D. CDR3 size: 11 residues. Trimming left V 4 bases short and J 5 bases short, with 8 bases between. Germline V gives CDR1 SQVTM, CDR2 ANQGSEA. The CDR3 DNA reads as TGCAGCGTTGGAGATGGGGAGACCCAGTACTTC. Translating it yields CSVGDGETQYF.

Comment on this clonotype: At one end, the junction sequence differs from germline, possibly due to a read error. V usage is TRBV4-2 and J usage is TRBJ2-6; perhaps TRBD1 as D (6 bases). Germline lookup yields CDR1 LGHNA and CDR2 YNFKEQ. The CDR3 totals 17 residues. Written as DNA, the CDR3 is TGTGCCAGCAGCCATGCGATCAGGGGAACTGGGTCCAACGTCCTGACTTTC. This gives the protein CASSHAIRGTGSNVLTF.

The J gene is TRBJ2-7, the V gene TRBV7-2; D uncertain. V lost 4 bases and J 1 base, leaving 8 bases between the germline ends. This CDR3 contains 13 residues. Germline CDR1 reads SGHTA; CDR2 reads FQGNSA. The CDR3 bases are TGTGCCAGCAGCTCTGCATATTCCTACGAGCAGTACTTC. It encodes CASSSAYSYEQYF.

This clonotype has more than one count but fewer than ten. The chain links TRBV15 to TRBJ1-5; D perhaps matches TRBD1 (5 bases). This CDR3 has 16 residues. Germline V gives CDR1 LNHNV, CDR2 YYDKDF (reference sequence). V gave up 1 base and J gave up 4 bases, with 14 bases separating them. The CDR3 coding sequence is TGTGCCACCAGCAGAGGGGGGATGGAAGTTAATCAGCCCCAGCATTTT. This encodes CATSRGGMEVNQPQHF.

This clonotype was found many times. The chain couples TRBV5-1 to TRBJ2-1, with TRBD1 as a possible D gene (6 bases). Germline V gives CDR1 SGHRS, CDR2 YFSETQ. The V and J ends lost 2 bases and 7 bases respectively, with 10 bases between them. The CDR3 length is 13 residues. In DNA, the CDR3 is TGCGCCAGCAGCTTTGGCAGGGGTAATGAGCAGTTCTTC. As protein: CASSFGRGNEQFF.

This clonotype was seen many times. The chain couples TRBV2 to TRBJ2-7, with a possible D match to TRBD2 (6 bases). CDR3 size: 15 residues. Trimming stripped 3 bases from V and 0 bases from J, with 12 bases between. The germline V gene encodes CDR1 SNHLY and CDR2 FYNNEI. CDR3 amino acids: CASSEWRDGSYEQYF. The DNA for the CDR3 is TGTGCCAGCAGTGAGTGGCGGGACGGCTCCTACGAGCAGTACTTC.

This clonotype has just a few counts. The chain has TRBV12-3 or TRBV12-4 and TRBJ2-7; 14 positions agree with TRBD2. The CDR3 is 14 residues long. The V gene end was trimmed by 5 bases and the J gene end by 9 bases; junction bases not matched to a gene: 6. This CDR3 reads CASSPGLAGGRQYF. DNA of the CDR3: TGTGCCAGCAGTCCTGGACTAGCGGGGGGACGGCAGTACTTC.

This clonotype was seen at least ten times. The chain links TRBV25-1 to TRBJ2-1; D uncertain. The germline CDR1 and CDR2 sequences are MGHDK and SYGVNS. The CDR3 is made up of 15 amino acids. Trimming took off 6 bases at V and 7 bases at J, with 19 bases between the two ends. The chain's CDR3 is CASSPLRWSWNEQFF. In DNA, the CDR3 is TGTGCCAGCAGCCCCCTCCGTTGGTCATGGAATGAGCAGTTCTTC.